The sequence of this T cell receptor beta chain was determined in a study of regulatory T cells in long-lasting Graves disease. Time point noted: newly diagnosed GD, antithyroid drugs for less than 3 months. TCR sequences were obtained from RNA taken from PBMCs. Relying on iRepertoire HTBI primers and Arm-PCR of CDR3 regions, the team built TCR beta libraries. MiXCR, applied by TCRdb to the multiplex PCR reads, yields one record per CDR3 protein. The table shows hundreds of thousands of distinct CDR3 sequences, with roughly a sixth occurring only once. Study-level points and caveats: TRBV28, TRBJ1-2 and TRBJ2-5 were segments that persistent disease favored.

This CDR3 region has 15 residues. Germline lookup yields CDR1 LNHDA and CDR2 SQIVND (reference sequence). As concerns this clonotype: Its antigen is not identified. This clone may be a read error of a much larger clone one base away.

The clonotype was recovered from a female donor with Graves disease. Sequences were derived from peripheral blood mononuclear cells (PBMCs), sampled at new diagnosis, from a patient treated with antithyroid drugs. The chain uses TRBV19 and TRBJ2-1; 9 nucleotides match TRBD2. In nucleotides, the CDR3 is TGTGCCAGTAGGTCAGCGGGAGGATCCTACAATGAGCAGTCCTTC. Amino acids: CASRSAGGSYNEQSF.